This entry lists 2 T cell receptor beta chains sequenced from one sample in a study of CD8 T cells in Susac syndrome. After extraction with the RNeasy kit, about 0.5 to 1 ug of the RNA was reverse transcribed using random hexamers. TCRdb processed the immunoSEQ multiplex PCR reads anew with MiXCR; each CDR3 protein has one entry. The sample has 300,000 or so distinct CDR3 sequences, approximately 90% seen once. Sequencing was performed on CD4+ T cells from PBMCs. All receptors come from a human donor with multiple sclerosis.

This chain links TRBV12-3 or TRBV12-4 with TRBJ1-4, with 12 bases that match TRBD1. The CDR3 contains 15 residues. The V and J ends lost 5 bases and 5 bases, in that order; junction bases with no gene match: 3. The CDR3 region has the DNA TGTGCCAGCAGTCGGGACAGGGGGCGAAATGAAAAACTGTTTTTT. Translation: CASSRDRGRNEKLFF.

The chain joins TRBV6-2 or TRBV6-3 to TRBJ2-7; tentatively, D is TRBD1 (6 bases). The ends were cut back, 0 bases at V and 2 bases at J, with 20 bases in the middle. This CDR3 is 18 amino acids long. Germline CDR1 is MNHEY and CDR2 is SVGEGT. CDR3 residues: CASSYSLGDIGGPYEQYF. CDR3 DNA sequence: TGTGCCAGCAGTTACTCGCTCGGGGACATCGGAGGCCCCTACGAGCAGTACTTC.